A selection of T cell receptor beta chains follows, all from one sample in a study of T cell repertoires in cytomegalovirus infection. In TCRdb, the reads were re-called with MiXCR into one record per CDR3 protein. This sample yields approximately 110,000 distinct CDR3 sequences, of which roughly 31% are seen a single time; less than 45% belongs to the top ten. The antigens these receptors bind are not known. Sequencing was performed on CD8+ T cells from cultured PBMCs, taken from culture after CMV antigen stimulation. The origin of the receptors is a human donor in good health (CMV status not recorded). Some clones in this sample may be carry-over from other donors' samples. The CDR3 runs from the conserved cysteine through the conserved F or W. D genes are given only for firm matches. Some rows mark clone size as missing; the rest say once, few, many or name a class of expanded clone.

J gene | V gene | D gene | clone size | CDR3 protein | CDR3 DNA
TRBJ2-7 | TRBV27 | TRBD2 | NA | CASSLSLAGVEQYF | TGTGCCAGCAGTTTATCACTAGCGGGGGTCGAGCAGTACTTC
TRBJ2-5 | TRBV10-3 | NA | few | CAAHGSERETQYF | TGTGCCGCCCACGGGAGCGAACGAGAGACCCAGTACTTC
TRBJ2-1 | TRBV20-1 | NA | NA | CSAQGSEQFF | TGCAGTGCTCAGGGGAGTGAGCAGTTCTTC
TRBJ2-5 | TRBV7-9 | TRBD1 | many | CATGTDTKPQETQYF | TGTGCCACCGGGACAGACACGAAACCCCAAGAGACCCAGTACTTC
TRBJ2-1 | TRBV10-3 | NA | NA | CAISGFSSLIRDEQFF | TGTGCCATCAGTGGGTTTTCTAGCCTAATTAGAGATGAGCAGTTCTTC
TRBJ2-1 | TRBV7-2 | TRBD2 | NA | CASSLVGGGAGDEQFF | TGTGCCAGCAGCTTAGTGGGCGGGGGGGCCGGGGATGAGCAGTTCTTC
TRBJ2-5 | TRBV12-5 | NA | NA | CASGPRPRHGRETQYF | TGTGCTAGTGGCCCCAGGCCAAGACACGGTAGAGAGACCCAGTACTTC
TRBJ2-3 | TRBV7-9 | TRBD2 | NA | CASSPRGLAVSDTQYF | TGTGCCAGCAGCCCAAGGGGACTAGCGGTTTCAGATACGCAGTATTTT
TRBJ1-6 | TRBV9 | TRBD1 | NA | CASSVEGANSPLHF | TGTGCCAGCAGCGTAGAGGGGGCTAATTCACCCCTCCACTTT
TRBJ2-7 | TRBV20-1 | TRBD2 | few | CSARGRADYEQYF | TGCAGTGCTAGGGGGAGGGCCGACTACGAGCAGTACTTC
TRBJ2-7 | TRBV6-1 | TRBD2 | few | CASSDAGGRVEQYF | TGTGCCAGCAGTGACGCGGGGGGCAGGGTCGAGCAGTACTTC
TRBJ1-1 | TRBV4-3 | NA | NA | CASSQDWEAGGNTEAFF | TGCGCCAGCAGCCAAGATTGGGAGGCGGGGGGGAACACTGAAGCTTTCTTT
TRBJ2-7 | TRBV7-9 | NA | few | CASSAGAGEQYF | TGTGCCAGCAGCGCCGGCGCGGGCGAGCAGTACTTC
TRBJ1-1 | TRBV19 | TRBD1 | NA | CASSIPGQENTEAFF | TGTGCCAGTAGTATTCCGGGACAGGAGAACACTGAAGCTTTCTTT
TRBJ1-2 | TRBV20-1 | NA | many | CSARAFEGDNYGYTF | TGCAGTGCTAGAGCCTTTGAGGGGGATAACTATGGCTACACCTTC
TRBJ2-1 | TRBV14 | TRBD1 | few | CASSRPPTTGGYNEQFF | TGTGCCAGCAGCCGCCCCCCCACGACAGGGGGTTACAATGAGCAGTTCTTC
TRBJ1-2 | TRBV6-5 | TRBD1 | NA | CASSYSLETGGFLYGYTF | TGTGCCAGCAGTTACTCCCTGGAGACAGGGGGCTTTTTGTATGGCTACACCTTC
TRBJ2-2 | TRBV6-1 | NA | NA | CASNPGEGNGELFF | TGTGCCAGCAATCCAGGGGAGGGGAACGGGGAGCTGTTTTTT
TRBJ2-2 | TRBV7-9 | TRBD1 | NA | CASSHRTGEGGELFF | TGTGCCAGCAGCCATCGGACAGGTGAAGGCGGGGAGCTGTTTTTT
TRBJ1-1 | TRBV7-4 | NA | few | CASSLPQGEAFF | TGTGCCAGCAGCTTACCACAGGGTGAAGCTTTCTTT
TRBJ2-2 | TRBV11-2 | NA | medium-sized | CASSLGGGAWTGELFF | TGTGCCAGCAGCTTAGGTGGGGGAGCATGGACCGGGGAGCTGTTTTTT
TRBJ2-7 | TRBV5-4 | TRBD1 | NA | CASSIGQGRYEQYF | TGTGCCAGCAGCATCGGACAGGGGAGATACGAGCAGTACTTC
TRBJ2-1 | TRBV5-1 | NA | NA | CASSLEAAPREQFF | TGCGCCAGCAGCTTGGAGGCAGCCCCCCGAGAGCAGTTCTTC
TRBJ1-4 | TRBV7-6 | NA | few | CASSRGEGGEKLFF | TGTGCCAGCAGCAGAGGGGAGGGGGGGGAAAAACTGTTTTTT
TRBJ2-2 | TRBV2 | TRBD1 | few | CASSEATGGIYTGELFF | TGTGCCAGCAGTGAAGCCACAGGGGGCATATACACCGGGGAGCTGTTTTTT
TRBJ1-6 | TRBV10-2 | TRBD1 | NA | CASSGGTGLYPYNSPLHF | TGCGCCAGCAGTGGAGGGACAGGCCTTTATCCCTATAATTCACCCCTCCACTTT
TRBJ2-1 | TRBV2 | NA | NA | CASNPSAGVSYNEQFF | TGTGCCAGCAACCCCAGTGCCGGGGTCTCCTACAATGAGCAGTTCTTC
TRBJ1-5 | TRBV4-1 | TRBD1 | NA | CASSIQGDQPQHF | TGCGCCAGCAGCATCCAGGGGGATCAGCCCCAGCATTTT
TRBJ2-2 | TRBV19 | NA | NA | CASKVGRGIGELFF | TGTGCCAGTAAAGTAGGACGGGGGATCGGGGAGCTGTTTTTT
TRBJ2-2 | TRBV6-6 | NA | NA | CASSYEGITGELFF | TGTGCCAGCAGTTATGAGGGGATCACCGGGGAGCTGTTTTTT
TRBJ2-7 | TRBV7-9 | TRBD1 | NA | CASSLEPGQQSSYEQYF | TGTGCCAGCAGCTTAGAACCGGGACAGCAATCCTCCTACGAGCAGTACTTC
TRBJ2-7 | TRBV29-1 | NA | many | CSVERGNNYEQYF | TGCAGCGTTGAAAGGGGGAACAACTACGAGCAGTACTTC
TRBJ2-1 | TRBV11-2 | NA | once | CASSLLSGNEQFF | TGTGCCAGCAGCTTACTCTCCGGGAATGAGCAGTTCTTC
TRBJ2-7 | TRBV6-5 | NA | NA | CASSYSTRSEQYF | TGTGCCAGCAGTTACTCGACAAGATCCGAGCAGTACTTC
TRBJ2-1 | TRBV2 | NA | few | CASRVYDEQFF | TGTGCCAGCAGGGTGTACGATGAGCAGTTCTTC
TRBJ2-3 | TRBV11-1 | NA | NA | CASSLRAGTSTDTQYF | TGTGCCAGCAGCTTACGTGCGGGGACTAGCACAGATACGCAGTATTTT
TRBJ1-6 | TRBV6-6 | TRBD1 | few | CASSLGTEGSPLHF | TGTGCCAGCAGTCTTGGGACAGAGGGGTCACCCCTCCACTTT
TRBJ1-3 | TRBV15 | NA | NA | CATSTGVSGNTIYF | TGTGCCACCAGCACAGGGGTCTCTGGAAACACCATATATTTC
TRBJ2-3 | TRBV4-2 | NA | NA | CASSQDGRGPDTQYF | TGTGCCAGCAGCCAAGATGGGCGGGGGCCAGATACGCAGTATTTT
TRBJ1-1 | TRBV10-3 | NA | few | CAMGPGNTEAFF | TGTGCCATGGGACCGGGAAACACTGAAGCTTTCTTT
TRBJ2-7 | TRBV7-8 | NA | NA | CASSLQQGYEQYF | TGTGCCAGCAGCTTGCAACAGGGATACGAGCAGTACTTC
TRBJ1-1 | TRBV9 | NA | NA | CASSGRAGGGLNTEAFF | TGTGCCAGCAGCGGCAGAGCTGGGGGGGGCTTAAACACTGAAGCTTTCTTT
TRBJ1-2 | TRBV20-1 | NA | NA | CSATGENGYTF | TGCAGTGCTACAGGGGAGAATGGCTACACCTTC
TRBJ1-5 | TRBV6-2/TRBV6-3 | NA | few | CASSYWVGDNQPQHF | TGTGCCAGCAGTTACTGGGTCGGGGATAATCAGCCCCAGCATTTT
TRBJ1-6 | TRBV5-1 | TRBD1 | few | CASSLGSTGEGNSPLHF | TGCGCCAGCAGCTTGGGATCGACAGGGGAGGGGAATTCACCCCTCCACTTT
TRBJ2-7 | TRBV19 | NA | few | CASSIGLQSSYYEQYF | TGTGCCAGTAGTATCGGCCTACAGTCCTCGTACTACGAGCAGTACTTC
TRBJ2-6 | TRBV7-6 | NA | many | CASRPGLSSGANVLTF | TGTGCCAGCAGACCGGGCCTATCCTCTGGGGCCAACGTCCTGACTTTC
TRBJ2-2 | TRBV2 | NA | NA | CTSSEVPRGPGELFF | TGTACCAGCAGTGAAGTTCCGCGGGGGCCCGGGGAGCTGTTTTTT
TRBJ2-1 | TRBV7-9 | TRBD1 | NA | CASSLVVMSGTGAAYEQFF | TGTGCCAGCAGCTTAGTAGTAATGTCCGGGACAGGGGCGGCGTATGAGCAGTTCTTC
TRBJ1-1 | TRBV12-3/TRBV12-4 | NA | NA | CASSFGIGDFMNTEAFF | TGTGCCAGCAGTTTTGGGATAGGGGACTTCATGAACACTGAAGCTTTCTTT
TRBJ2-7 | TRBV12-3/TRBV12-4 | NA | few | CASTGAGAEYEQYF | TGTGCCAGCACCGGGGCAGGGGCAGAATACGAGCAGTACTTC
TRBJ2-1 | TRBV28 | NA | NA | CASSETGTWGNEQFF | TGTGCCAGCAGTGAGACGGGGACCTGGGGGAATGAGCAGTTCTTC
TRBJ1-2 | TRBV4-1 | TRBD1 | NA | CASSQGQGIGYGYTF | TGCGCCAGCAGCCAAGGACAGGGGATAGGCTATGGCTACACCTTC
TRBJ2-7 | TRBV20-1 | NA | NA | CSARVEGRRYEQYF | TGCAGTGCTAGAGTGGAGGGGCGACGCTACGAGCAGTACTTC
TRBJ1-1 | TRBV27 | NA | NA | CASRMGDTEAFF | TGTGCCAGCAGAATGGGGGACACTGAAGCTTTCTTT
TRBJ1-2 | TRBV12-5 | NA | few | CASGIGPSYGYTF | TGTGCTAGTGGAATCGGGCCATCCTATGGCTACACCTTC
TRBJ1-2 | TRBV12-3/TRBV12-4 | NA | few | CASSISRNPYGYTF | TGTGCCAGCAGCATCTCACGGAACCCGTATGGCTACACCTTC
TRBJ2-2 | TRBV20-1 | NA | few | CSARDSGSDTGELFF | TGCAGTGCTAGAGATTCCGGGTCGGACACCGGGGAGCTGTTTTTT
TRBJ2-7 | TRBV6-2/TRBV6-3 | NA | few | CASKFTEEMGDGGEQYF | TGTGCCAGCAAATTCACCGAAGAAATGGGGGATGGAGGCGAGCAGTACTTC
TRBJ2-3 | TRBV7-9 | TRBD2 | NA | CASSLVSSGADTQYF | TGTGCCAGCAGCTTAGTTTCTAGCGGGGCAGATACGCAGTATTTT